A single T cell receptor beta chain is shown here with its context. Germline V CDR1 and CDR2: LNHDA, SQIVND (reference sequence). V lost 5 bases and J lost 5, with 13 bases in between. The CDR3 has 14 residues. Produced via immunoSEQ multiplex PCR; TCRdb's table is partial and in-frame only. In the table there are about 140,000 clones, 85% to 90% of which are singletons. The data are from a study of cytomegalovirus exposure and HLA in healthy donors. This chain uses TRBV19 with TRBJ1-3, with no clear D. The sequence came from a man younger than 35 in good health and CMV-seronegative. The specimen was PBMCs. CDR3 residues: CASSPRGGRNTIYF. The DNA of the CDR3 is TGTGCCAGTAGTCCGCGGGGTGGGCGAAACACCATATATTTT.